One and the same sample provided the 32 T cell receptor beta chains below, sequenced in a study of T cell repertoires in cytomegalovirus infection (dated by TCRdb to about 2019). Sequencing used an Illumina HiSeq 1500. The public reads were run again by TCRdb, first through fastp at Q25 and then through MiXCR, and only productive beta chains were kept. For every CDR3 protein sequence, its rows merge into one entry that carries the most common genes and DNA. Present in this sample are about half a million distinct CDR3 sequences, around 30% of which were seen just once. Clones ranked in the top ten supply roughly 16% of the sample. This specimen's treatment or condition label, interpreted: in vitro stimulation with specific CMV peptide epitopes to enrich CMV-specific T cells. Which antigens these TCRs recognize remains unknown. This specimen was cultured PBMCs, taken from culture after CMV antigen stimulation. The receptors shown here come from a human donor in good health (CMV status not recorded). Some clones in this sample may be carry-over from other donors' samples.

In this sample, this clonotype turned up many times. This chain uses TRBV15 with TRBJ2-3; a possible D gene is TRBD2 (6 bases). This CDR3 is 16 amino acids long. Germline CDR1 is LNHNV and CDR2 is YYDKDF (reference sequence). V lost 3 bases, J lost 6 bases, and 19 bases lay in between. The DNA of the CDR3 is TGTGCCACCAGCAGTTCCGGGACTTCGACCTTGGATACGCAGTATTTT. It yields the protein CATSSSGTSTLDTQYF.

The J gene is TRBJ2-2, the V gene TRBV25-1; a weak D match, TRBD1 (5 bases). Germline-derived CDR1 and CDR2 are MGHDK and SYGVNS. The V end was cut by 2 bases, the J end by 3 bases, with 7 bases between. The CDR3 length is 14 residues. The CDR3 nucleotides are TGTGCCAGCAGTGAACTCAGGGACACCGGGGAGCTGTTTTTT. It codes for CASSELRDTGELFF.

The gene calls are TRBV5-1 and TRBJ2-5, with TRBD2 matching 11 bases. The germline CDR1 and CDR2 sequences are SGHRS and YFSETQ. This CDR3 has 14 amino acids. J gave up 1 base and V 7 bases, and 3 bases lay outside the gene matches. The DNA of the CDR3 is TGCGCCAGCGGCCTAGCGGGAGGCCAAGAGACCCAGTACTTC. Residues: CASGLAGGQETQYF.

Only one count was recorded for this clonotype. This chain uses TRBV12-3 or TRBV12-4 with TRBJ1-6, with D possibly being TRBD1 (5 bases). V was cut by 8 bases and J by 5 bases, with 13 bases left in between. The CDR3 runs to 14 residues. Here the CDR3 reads CASAPGLHNSPLHF. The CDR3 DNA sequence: TGTGCCAGCGCCCCGGGACTCCATAATTCACCCCTCCACTTT.

In nucleotides, the CDR3 is TGTGCCAGCAGCTCCGGGACTTACGCCGGGGAGCAGTACTTC. It is translated as CASSSGTYAGEQYF. This chain uses TRBV7-6 with TRBJ2-7, with a possible D match to TRBD2 (6 bases). CDR1 and CDR2 (germline): SGHVS, FNYEAQ. This CDR3 region has 14 residues. Trimming removed 4 bases from V and 7 bases from J, with 17 bases in between.

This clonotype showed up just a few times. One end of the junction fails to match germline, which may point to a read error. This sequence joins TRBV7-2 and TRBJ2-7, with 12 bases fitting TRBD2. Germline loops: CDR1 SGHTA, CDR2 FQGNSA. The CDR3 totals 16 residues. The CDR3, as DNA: TGTGCCAGCAGCGGGATGACTAGCGGGAGCGGGTACGCGCAGTACTTC. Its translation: CASSGMTSGSGYAQYF.

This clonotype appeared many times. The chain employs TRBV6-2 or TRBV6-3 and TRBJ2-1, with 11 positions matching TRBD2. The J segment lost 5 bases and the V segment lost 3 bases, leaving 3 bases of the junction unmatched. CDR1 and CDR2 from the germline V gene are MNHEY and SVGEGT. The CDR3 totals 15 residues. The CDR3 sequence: CASSYGTSGNNEQFF. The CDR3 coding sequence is TGTGCCAGCAGTTATGGGACTAGCGGTAACAATGAGCAGTTCTTC.

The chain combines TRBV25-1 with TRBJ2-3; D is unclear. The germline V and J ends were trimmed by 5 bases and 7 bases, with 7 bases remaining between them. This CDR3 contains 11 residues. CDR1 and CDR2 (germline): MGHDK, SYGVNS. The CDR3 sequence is CASSQVYTQYF. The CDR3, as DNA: TGTGCCAGCAGTCAGGTGTATACGCAGTATTTT.

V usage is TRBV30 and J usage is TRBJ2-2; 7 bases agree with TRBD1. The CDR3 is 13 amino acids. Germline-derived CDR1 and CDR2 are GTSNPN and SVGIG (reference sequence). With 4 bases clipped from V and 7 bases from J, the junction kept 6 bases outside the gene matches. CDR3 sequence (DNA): TGTGCCTGGACCAGACAGGGTGTCGGGGAGCTGTTTTTT. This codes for CAWTRQGVGELFF.

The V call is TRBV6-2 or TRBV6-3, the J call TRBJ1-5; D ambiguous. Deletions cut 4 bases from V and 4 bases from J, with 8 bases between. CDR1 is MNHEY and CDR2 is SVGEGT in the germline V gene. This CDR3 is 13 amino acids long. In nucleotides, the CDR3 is TGTGCCAGCAGTTCCCATATGAATCAGCCCCAGCATTTT. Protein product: CASSSHMNQPQHF.

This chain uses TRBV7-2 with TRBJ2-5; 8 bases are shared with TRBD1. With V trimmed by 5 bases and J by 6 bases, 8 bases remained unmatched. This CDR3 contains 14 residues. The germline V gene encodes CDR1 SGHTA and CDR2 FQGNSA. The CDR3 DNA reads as TGTGCCAGCAGCCTTCAGGGGGCCGGGAAGACCCAGTACTTC. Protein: CASSLQGAGKTQYF.

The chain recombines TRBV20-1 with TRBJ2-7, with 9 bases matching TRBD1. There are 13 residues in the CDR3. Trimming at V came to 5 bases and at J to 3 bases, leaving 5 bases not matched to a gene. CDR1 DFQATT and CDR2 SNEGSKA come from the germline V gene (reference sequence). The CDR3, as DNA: TGCAGTGCTCGGGACAGGGAAGACTACGAGCAGTACTTC. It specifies CSARDREDYEQYF.

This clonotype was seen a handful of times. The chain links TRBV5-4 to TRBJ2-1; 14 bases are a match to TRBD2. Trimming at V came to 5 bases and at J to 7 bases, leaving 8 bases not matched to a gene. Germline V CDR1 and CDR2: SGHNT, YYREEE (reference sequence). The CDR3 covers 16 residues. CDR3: CASRKGTSGSRNEQFF. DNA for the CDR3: TGTGCCAGCAGAAAAGGGACTAGCGGGAGCAGGAATGAGCAGTTCTTC.

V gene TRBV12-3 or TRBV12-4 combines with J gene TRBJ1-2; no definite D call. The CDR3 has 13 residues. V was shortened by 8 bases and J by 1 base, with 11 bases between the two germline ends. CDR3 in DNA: TGTGCCAGCGGTCGGACGGGTAACTATGGCTACACCTTC. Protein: CASGRTGNYGYTF.

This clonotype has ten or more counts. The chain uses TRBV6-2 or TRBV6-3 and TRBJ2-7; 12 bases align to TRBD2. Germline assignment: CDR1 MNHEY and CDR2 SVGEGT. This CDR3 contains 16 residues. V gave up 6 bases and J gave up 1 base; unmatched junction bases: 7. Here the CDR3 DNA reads TGTGCCAGCAGCTCCGGGGGGACTAGCGGGTCCTACGAGCAGTACGTC. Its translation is CASSSGGTSGSYEQYV.

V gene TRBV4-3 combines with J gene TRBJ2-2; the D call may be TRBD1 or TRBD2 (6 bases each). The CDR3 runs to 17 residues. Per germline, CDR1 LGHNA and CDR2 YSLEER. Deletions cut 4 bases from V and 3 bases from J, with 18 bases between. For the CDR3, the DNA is TGCGCCAGCAGCCGGGGGATGACTAGGACAGACACCGGGGAGCTGTTTTTT. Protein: CASSRGMTRTDTGELFF.

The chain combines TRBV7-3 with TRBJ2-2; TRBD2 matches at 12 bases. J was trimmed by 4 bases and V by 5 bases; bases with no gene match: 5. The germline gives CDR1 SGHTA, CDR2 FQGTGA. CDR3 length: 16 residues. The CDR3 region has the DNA TGTGCCAGCAGCAATGGACTAGCGGGAAGCACCGGGGAGCTGTTTTTT. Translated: CASSNGLAGSTGELFF.

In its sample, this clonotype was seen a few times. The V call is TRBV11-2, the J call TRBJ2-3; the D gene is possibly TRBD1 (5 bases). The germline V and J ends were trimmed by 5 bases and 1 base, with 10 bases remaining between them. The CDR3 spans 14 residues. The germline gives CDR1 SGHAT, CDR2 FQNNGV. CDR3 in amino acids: CASSGEGGTDTQYF. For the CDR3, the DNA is TGTGCCAGCAGCGGGGAAGGGGGCACAGATACGCAGTATTTT.

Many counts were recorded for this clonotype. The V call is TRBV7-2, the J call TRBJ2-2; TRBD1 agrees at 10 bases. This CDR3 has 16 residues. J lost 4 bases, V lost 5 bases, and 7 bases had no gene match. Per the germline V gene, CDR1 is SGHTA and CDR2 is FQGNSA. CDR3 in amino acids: CASSPWDRGLTGELFF. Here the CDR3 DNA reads TGTGCCAGCAGCCCCTGGGACAGGGGCCTCACCGGGGAGCTGTTTTTT.

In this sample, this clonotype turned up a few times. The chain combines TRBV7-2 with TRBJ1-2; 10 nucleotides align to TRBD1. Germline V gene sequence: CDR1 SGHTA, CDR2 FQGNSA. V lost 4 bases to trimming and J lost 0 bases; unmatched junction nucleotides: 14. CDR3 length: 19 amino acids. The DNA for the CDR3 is TGTGCCAGCAGCTCAAGGGGATTCGACAGGGGGCGAGCTAACTATGGCTACACCTTC. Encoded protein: CASSSRGFDRGRANYGYTF.

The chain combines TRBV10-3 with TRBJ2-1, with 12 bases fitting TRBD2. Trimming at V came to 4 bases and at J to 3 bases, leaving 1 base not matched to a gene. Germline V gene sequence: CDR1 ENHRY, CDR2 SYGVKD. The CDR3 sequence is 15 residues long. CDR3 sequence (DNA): TGTGCCATCAGTGCTAGCGGGGGGGTCTACAATGAGCAGTTCTTC. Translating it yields CAISASGGVYNEQFF.

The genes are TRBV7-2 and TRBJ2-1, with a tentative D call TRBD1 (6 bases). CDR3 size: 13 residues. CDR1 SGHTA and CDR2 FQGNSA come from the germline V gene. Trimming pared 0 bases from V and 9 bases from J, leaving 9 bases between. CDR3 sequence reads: CASSLARQVEQFF. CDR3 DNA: TGTGCCAGCAGCTTAGCGAGACAGGTTGAGCAGTTCTTC.

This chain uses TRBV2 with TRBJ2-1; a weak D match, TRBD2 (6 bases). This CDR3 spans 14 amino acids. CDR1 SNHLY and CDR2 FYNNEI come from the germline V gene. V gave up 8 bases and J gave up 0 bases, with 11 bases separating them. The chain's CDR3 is CASLRDSSYNEQFF. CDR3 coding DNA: TGTGCCAGCCTCCGGGACTCCTCCTACAATGAGCAGTTCTTC.

The CDR3 protein is CSVEGGQGHQETQYF. The CDR3 DNA is TGCAGCGTTGAGGGGGGGCAGGGACACCAAGAGACCCAGTACTTC. This chain links TRBV29-1 with TRBJ2-5, with D perhaps TRBD2 (7 bases). Trimming pared 3 bases from V and 0 bases from J, leaving 14 bases between. The CDR3 loop spans 15 amino acids. Germline V gives CDR1 SQVTM, CDR2 ANQGSEA. The full variable domain, in which reference TRBV29-1 and TRBJ2-5 provide the parts outside the CDR3, is SAVISQKPSRDICQRGTSLTIQCQVDSQVTMMFWYRQQPGQSLTLIATANQGSEATYESGFVIDKFPISRPNLTFSTLTVSNMSPEDSSIYLCSVEGGQGHQETQYFGPGTRLLVL.

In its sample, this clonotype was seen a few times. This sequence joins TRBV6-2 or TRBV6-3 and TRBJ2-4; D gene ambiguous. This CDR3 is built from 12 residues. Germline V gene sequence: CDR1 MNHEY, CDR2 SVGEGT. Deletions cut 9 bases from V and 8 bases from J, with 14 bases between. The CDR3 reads CASSSTPDIQYF. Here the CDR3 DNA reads TGTGCCAGTTCCTCCACCCCCGACATTCAGTACTTC.

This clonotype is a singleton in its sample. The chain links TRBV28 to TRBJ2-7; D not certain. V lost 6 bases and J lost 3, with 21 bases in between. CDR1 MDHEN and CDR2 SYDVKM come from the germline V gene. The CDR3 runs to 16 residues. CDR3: CASSSPGRRTNYEQYF. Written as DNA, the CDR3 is TGTGCCAGCAGCTCCCCCGGCCGACGCACCAACTACGAGCAGTACTTC.

The CDR3 DNA follows: TGTGCCAGCAGAACAGGGCCTTATGGCTACACCTTC. Protein product: CASRTGPYGYTF. The rearrangement uses TRBV28 and TRBJ1-2; TRBD1 might be the D (6 bases). Germline-derived CDR1 and CDR2 are MDHEN and SYDVKM. The V gene lost 6 bases and the J gene lost 5 bases, with 10 bases spanning the gap. The CDR3 loop spans 12 amino acids.

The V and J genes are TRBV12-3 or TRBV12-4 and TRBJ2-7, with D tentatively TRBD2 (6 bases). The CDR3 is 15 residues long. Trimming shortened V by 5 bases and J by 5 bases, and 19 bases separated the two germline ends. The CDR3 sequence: CASSRVRDWFDEQYF. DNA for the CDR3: TGTGCCAGCAGTCGAGTCCGGGACTGGTTTGACGAGCAGTACTTC.

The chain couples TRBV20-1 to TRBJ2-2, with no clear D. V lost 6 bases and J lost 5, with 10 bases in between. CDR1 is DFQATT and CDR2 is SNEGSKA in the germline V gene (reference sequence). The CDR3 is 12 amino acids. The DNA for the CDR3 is TGCAGTGCCAGGAGTGGGACCGGGGAGCTGTTTTTT. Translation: CSARSGTGELFF.

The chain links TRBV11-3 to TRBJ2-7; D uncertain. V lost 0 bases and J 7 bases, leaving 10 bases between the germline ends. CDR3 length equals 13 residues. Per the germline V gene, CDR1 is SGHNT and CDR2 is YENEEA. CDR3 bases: TGTGCCAGCAGCTTAGAGGCAGCTGGGGAGCAGTACGTC. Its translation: CASSLEAAGEQYV.

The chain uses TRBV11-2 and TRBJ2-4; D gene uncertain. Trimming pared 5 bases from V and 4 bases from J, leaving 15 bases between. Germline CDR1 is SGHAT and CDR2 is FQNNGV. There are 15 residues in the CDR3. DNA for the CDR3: TGTGCCAGCAGCCCCGTTCTGGCAGGAAAAAACATTCAGTACTTC. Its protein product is CASSPVLAGKNIQYF.

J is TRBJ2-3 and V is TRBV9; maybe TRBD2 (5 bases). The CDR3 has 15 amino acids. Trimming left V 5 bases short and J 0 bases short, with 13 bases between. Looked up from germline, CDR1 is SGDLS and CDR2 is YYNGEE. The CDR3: CASSSRGLSTDTQYF. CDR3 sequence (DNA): TGTGCCAGCAGTTCGAGAGGGCTCAGCACAGATACGCAGTATTTT.